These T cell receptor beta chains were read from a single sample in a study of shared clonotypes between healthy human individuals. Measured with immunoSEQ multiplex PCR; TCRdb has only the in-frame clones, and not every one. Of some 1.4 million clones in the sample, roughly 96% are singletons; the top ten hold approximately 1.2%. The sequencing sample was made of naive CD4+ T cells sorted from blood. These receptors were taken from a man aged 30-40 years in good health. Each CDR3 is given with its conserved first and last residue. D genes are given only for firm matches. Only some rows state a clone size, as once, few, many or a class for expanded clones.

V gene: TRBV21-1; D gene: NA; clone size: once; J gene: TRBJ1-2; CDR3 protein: CASSKQVGASGYTF; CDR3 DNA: TGTGCCAGCAGCAAACAGGTAGGGGCTAGTGGCTACACCTTC
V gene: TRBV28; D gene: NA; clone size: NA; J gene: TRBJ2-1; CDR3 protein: CASSEIRGEQFF; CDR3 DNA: TGTGCCAGCTCTGAAATCCGGGGTGAGCAGTTCTTC
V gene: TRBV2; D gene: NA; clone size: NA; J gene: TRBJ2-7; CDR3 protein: CASISEWGYEQYF; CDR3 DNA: TGTGCCAGCATATCAGAGTGGGGGTACGAGCAGTACTTC
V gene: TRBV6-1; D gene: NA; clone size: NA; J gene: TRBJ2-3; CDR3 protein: CASSETVVTDTQYF; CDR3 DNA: TGTGCCAGCAGTGAAACGGTCGTCACAGATACGCAGTATTTT
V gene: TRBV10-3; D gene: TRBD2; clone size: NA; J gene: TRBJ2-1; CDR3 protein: CAISDRASGRTSFVEQFF; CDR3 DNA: TGTGCCATCAGTGATCGGGCTAGCGGGAGGACCTCCTTTGTTGAGCAGTTCTTC
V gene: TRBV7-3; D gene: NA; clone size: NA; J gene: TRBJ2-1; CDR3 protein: CASSLNRDEQFF; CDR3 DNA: TGTGCCAGCAGCTTAAACAGGGATGAGCAGTTCTTC
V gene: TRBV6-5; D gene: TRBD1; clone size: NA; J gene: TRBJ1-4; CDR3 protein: CASSYSRQGLEKLFF; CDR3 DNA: TGTGCCAGCAGTTACTCGAGACAGGGGCTCGAAAAACTGTTTTTT
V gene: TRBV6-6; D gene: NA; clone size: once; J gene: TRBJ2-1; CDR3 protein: CASSYLLGNYNEQFF; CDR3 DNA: TGTGCCAGCAGTTACCTACTCGGGAACTACAATGAGCAGTTCTTC
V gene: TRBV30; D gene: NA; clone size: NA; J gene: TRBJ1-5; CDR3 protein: CAYSAEGIGNQPQHF; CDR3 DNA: TGTGCCTATTCCGCAGAGGGGATCGGCAATCAGCCCCAGCATTTT
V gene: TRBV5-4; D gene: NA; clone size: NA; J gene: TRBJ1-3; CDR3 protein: CASSSRTAPRSGNTIYF; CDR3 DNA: TGTGCCAGCAGCTCAAGGACAGCTCCTCGCTCTGGAAACACCATATATTTT
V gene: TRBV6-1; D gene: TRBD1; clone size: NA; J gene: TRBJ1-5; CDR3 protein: CASSGQGIDNQPQHF; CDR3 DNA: TGTGCCAGCAGCGGACAGGGGATCGACAATCAGCCCCAGCATTTT
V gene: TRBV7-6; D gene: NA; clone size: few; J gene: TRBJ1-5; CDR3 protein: CASSLGGGSNQPQHF; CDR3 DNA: TGTGCCAGCAGCTTAGGAGGGGGGAGCAATCAGCCCCAGCATTTT
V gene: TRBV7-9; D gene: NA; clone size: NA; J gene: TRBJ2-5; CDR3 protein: CASSRIVGETQYF; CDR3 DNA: TGTGCCAGCAGCCGCATCGTGGGAGAGACCCAGTACTTC
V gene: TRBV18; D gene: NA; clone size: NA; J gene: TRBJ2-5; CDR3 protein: CASSPSGSEKTQYF; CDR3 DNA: TGTGCCAGCTCACCTTCAGGGAGTGAAAAGACCCAGTACTTC
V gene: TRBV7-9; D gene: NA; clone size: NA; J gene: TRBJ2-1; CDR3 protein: CASSLLGGSYNEQFF; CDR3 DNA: TGTGCCAGCAGCTTATTAGGGGGCTCCTACAATGAGCAGTTCTTC
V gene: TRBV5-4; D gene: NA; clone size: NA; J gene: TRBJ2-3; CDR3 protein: CASSPWDNTDTQYF; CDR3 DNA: TGTGCCAGCAGCCCCTGGGACAACACAGATACGCAGTATTTT
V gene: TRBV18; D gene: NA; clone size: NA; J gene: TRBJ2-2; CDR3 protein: CASSPGVVQNTGELFF; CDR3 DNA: TGTGCCAGCTCACCTGGGGTAGTCCAAAACACCGGGGAGCTGTTTTTT
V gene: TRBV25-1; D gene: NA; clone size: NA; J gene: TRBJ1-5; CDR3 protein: CASSEPRDKEGQPQHF; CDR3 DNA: TGTGCCAGCAGTGAACCCCGGGACAAAGAGGGTCAGCCCCAGCATTTT
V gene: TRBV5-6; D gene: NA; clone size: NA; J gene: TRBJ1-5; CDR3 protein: CASSDSHGFQPQHF; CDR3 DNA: TGTGCCAGCAGCGATAGCCACGGGTTTCAGCCCCAGCATTTT
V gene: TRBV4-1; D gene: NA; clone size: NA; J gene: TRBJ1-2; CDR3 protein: CASSQEEGRTLYGYTF; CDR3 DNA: TGCGCCAGCAGCCAAGAAGAAGGCCGTACCCTCTATGGCTACACCTTC
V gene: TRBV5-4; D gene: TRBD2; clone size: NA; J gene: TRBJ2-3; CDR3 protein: CASSLWTSGGGGTDTQYF; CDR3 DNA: TGTGCCAGCAGCTTGTGGACTAGCGGGGGGGGCGGCACAGATACGCAGTATTTT
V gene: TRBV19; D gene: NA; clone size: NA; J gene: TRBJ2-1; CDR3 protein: CASSISRTKGYNEQFF; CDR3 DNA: TGTGCCAGTAGTATAAGTAGGACTAAGGGATACAATGAGCAGTTCTTC
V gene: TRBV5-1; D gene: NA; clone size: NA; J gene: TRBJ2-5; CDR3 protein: CASSSTGRQETQYF; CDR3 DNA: TGCGCCAGCAGCTCCACAGGGAGGCAAGAGACCCAGTACTTC
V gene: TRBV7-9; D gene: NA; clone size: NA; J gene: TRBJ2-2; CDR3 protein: CASSSNPTGELFF; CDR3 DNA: TGTGCCAGCAGCTCCAACCCGACCGGGGAGCTGTTTTTT
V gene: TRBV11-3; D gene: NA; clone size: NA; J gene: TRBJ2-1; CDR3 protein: CASSLGVASYNEQFF; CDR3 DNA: TGTGCCAGCAGCTTAGGGGTCGCCTCCTACAATGAGCAGTTCTTC
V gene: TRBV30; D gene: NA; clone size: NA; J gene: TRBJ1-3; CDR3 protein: CAWSQRDRRSSGNTIYF; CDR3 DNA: TGTGCCTGGAGCCAAAGGGATCGACGGAGCTCTGGAAACACCATATATTTT
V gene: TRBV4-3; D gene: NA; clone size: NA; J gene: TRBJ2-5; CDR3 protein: CASSRTGQGGQETQYF; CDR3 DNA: TGCGCCAGCAGCCGAACCGGACAGGGAGGGCAAGAGACCCAGTACTTC
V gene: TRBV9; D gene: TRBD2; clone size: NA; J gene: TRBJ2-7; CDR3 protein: CASSPRLAGGRYEQYF; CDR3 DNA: TGTGCCAGCAGCCCAAGACTAGCGGGAGGCCGGTACGAGCAGTACTTC
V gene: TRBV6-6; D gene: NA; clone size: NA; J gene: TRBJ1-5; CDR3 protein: CASSYRDQPQHF; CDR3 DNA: TGTGCCAGCAGTTACCGGGATCAGCCCCAGCATTTT
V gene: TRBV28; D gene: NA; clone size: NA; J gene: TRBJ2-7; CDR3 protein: CASSPTQALYEQYF; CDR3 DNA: TGTGCCAGCAGTCCCACTCAGGCCCTCTACGAGCAGTACTTC
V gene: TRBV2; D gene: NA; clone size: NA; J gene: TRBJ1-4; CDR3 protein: CASSEQGPNEKLFF; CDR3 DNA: TGTGCCAGCAGTGAGCAGGGACCTAATGAAAAACTGTTTTTT
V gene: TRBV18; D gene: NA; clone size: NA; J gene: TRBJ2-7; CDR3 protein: CASSPFTGIEQYF; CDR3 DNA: TGTGCCAGCTCACCTTTCACGGGGATCGAGCAGTACTTC
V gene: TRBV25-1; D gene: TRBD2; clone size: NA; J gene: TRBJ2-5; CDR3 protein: CASSVAGTREETQYF; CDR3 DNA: TGTGCCAGCAGTGTGGCCGGGACTAGGGAAGAGACCCAGTACTTC
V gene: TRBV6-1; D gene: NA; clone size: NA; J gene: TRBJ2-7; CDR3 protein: CASSPFPGAYEQYF; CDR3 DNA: TGTGCCAGCAGTCCGTTTCCTGGTGCATACGAGCAGTACTTC
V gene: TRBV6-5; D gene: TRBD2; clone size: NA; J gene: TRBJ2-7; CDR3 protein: CASIFWREGYEQYF; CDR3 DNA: TGTGCCAGCATATTTTGGCGGGAGGGCTACGAGCAGTACTTC
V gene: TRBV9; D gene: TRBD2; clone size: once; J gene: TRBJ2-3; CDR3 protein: CASSVSVMAGGSRDTQYF; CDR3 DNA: TGTGCCAGCAGCGTTTCCGTGATGGCGGGAGGGTCGAGGGATACGCAGTATTTT
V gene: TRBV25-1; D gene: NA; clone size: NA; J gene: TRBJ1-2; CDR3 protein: CASSFRNPAGGYTF; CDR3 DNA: TGTGCCAGCAGTTTCAGGAACCCAGCCGGGGGCTACACCTTC
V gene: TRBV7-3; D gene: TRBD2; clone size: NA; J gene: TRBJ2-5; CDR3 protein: CASSLIGAGVETQYF; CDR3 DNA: TGTGCCAGCAGCTTAATCGGTGCGGGGGTAGAGACCCAGTACTTC
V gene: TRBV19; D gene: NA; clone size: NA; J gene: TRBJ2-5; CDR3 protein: CASSMPPVETQYF; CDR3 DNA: TGTGCCAGTAGTATGCCCCCCGTAGAGACCCAGTACTTC
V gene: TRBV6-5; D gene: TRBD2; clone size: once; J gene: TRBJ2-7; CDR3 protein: CASSWTSGRGGHEQYF; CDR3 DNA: TGTGCCAGCAGTTGGACTAGCGGGAGAGGCGGGCACGAGCAGTACTTC
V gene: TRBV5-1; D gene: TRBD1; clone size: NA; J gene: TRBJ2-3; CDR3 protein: CASSPGQVPDPYF; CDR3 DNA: TGCGCCAGCAGCCCCGGACAGGTGCCGGACCCGTATTTT
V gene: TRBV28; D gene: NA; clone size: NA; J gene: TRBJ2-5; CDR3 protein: CASSLTQETQYF; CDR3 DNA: TGTGCCAGCAGTTTAACTCAAGAGACCCAGTACTTC
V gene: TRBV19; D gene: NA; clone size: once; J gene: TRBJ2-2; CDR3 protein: CASSHLSAGELFF; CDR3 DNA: TGTGCCAGTAGCCACCTCTCGGCCGGGGAGCTGTTTTTT
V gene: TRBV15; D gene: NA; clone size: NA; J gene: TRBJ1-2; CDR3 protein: CATSRDMGPGSNYGYTF; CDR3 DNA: TGTGCCACCAGCAGAGATATGGGCCCCGGATCCAACTATGGCTACACCTTC
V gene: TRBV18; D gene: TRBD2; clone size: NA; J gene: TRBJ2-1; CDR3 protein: CASSLQGSSGSNEQFF; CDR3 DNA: TGTGCCAGCTCACTGCAGGGTTCTAGCGGGAGCAATGAGCAGTTCTTC
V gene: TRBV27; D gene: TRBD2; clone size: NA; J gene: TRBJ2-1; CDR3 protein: CASSWKHPSGNEQFF; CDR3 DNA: TGTGCCAGCAGTTGGAAACACCCTAGCGGGAATGAGCAGTTCTTC
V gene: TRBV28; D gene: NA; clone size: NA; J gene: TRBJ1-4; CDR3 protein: CASNFPGGEKLFF; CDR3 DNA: TGTGCCAGCAATTTCCCGGGGGGAGAAAAACTGTTTTTT
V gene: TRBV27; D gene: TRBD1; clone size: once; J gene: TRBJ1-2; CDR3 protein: CASSLRQGAPLGYTF; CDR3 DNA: TGTGCCAGCAGTCTCCGACAGGGGGCCCCGCTTGGCTACACCTTC